This T cell receptor beta chain originates from a study of radiotherapy plus CTLA-4 blockade in lung cancer. Overall study results and limits: According to reports, early shifts in blood T cell clones, alongside interferon-beta, forecast response most accurately. An expansion of tumor-derived TCR clones occurred in blood after radiotherapy plus ipilimumab.

On this clone itself: Its antigen is currently unknown.

Some clones are missing from TCRdb's copy, which holds only in-frame ones; the method was immunoSEQ multiplex PCR. The table shows approximately 97,000 clones, with around 82% occurring only once. Germline CDR1 is SGHTA and CDR2 is FQGNSA. This CDR3 contains 14 residues. V dropped 3 bases and J dropped 2; count of bases not matched to a gene: 2. This chain links TRBV7-2 with TRBJ2-7, with 9 bases that match TRBD2. This TCR was sampled from a human donor with non-small cell lung cancer who had stable disease on radiotherapy plus ipilimumab. The sample consisted of peripheral blood, taken from a patient treated with radiotherapy plus ipilimumab. The CDR3 protein is CASSFGGRAYEQYF. The CDR3 DNA follows: TGTGCCAGCAGCTTCGGCGGGAGGGCCTACGAGCAGTACTTC. Based on the CDR3 plus reference TRBV7-2 and TRBJ2-7, the full variable domain is GAGVSQSPSNKVTEKGKDVELRCDPISGHTALYWYRQSLGQGLEFLIYFQGNSAPDKSGLPSDRFSAERTGGSVSTLTIQRTQQEDSAVYLCASSFGGRAYEQYFGPGTRLTVT.